This entry is about one T cell receptor (beta chain). V trimming: 4 bases; J trimming: 8 bases; junction bases outside the gene matches: 11. The germline V gene encodes CDR1 SGHRS and CDR2 YFSETQ. The CDR3 totals 15 residues. This record belongs to a study of blood T cell repertoires in COVID-19. Turning to the study itself: The United States, Italy and Spain were the sources of the acute and convalescent COVID-19 samples. PBMCs, B-cell-depleted T cells, or T cells provided the cDNA or gDNA that made up the material.

How the authors handled the data: Counts of nucleated cells, estimated from reference gene primer amplification, were obtained. Profiling relied on immunoSEQ multiplex PCR, and the TCRdb table lists in-frame clones only, not all of them. D and trimming come from the DNA, and the V and J calls and clone size come from that table. The sample lists about 130,000 clones, about 79% occurring once. The sequencing input was peripheral blood. The receptor was derived from a woman of 80 years or more with acute or convalescent COVID-19. The chain links TRBV5-1 to TRBJ1-4; 7 nucleotides align to TRBD1. The CDR3 nucleotides are TGCGCCAGCAGCCTGTGGCCAGGGGGGCTCGAAAAACTGTTTTTT. This translates into CASSLWPGGLEKLFF.